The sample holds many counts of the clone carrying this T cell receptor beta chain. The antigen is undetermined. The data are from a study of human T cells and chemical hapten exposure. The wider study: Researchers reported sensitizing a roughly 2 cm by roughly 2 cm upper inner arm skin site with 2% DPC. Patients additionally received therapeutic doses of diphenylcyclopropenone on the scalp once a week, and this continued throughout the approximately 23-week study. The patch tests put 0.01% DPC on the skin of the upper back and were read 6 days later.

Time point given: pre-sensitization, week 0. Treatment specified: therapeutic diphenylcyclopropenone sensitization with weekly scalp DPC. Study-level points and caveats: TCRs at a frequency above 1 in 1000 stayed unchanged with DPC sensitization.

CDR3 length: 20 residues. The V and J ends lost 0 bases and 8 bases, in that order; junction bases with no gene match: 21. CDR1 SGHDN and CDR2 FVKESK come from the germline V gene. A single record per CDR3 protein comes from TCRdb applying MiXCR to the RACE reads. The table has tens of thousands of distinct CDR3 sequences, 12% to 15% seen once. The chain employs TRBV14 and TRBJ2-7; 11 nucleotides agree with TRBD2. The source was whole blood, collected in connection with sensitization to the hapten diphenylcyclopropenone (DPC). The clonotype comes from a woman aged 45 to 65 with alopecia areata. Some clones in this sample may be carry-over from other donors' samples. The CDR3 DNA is TGTGCCAGCAGCCAAGATTCCCTAGCGGGAGGCCCGTCCCCCCGGAGGAAGCAGTACTTC. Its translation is CASSQDSLAGGPSPRRKQYF.